This T cell receptor beta chain is drawn from a study of T-cell memory formation after mild COVID-19. Turning to the study itself: Largely, TCR clusters stayed within a single donor.

Findings of the study overall: Among clones contracting day 15 to 85, CD4/CD8 was balanced, whereas later expanders leaned CD4+. Pre-infection memory contained some responding clones, which suggested that cross-reactive memory had joined.

Comments on this clonotype: The antigen is not known.

TCRdb re-called the 5' RACE reads through MiXCR, storing one row per CDR3 protein. The repertoire holds hundreds of thousands of distinct CDR3 sequences, with about 17% as singletons. The CDR3 sequence is 15 residues long. Germline V lookup: CDR1 MGHRA, CDR2 YSYEKL. Losses at the gene ends were 2 bases for V and 2 bases for J; bases not matched to a gene: 2. The rearrangement uses TRBV4-1 and TRBJ2-5, with 10 bases aligning to TRBD1. The sequencing sample was made of PBMCs or a T cell subset sorted from them (not recorded which). The sequence derives from a man aged 18 to 30 who had mild COVID-19 (a few samples of this study predate the infection). Cell type and time point are not known. DNA for the CDR3: TGCGCCAGCAGCCAACCGGACAGGGGGCAAGAGACCCAGTACTTC. Residues: CASSQPDRGQETQYF.